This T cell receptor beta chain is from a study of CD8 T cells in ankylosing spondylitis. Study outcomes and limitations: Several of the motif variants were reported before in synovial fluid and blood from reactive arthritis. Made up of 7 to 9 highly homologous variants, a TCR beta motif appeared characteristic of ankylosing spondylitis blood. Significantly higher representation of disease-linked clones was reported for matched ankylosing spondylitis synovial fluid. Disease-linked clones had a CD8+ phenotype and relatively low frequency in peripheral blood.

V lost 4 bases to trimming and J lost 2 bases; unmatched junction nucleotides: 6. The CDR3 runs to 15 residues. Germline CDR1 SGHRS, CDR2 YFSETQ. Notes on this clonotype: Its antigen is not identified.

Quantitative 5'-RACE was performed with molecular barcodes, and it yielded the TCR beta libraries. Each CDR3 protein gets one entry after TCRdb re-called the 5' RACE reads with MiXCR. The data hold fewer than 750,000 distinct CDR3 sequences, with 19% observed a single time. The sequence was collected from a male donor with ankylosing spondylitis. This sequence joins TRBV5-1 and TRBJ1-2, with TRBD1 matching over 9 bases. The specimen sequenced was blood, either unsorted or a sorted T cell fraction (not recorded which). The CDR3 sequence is CASSPSGTGNYGYTF. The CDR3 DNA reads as TGCGCCAGCAGCCCCTCCGGGACAGGGAACTATGGCTACACCTTC.